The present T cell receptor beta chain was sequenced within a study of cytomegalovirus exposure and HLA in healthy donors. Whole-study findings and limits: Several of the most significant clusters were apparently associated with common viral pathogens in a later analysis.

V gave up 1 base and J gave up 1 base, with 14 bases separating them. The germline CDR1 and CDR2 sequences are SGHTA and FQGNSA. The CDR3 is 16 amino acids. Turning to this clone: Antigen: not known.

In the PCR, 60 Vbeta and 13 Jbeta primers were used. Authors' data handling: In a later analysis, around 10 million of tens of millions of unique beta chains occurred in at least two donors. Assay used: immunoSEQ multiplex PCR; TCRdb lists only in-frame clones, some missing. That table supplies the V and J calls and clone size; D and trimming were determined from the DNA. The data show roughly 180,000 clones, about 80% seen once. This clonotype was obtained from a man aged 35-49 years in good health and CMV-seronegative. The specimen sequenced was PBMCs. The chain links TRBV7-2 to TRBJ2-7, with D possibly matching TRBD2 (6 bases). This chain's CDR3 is CASSLGTINPSYEQYF. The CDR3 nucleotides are TGTGCCAGCAGCTTAGGGACTATTAATCCTTCCTACGAGCAGTACTTC.